Presented here are 26 T cell receptor beta chains from one specimen sequenced in a study of metastatic and nonmetastatic thyroid tumors. Thyroid surgery took place with no prior treatment in any patient. TCRdb re-called clones via MiXCR from the PCR reads. The sample yields approximately 20,000 clones, about 30% seen once. The sample was adjacent normal tissue. Receptors originate from a female donor with papillary thyroid cancer or a benign thyroid nodule (not recorded which). Some clones in this sample may be carry-over from other donors' samples.

By share, this clone ranks as medium-sized. The V and J genes are TRBV2 and TRBJ2-1; TRBD2 aligns across 13 bases. CDR3 length: 17 amino acids. Germline-derived CDR1 and CDR2 are SNHLY and FYNNEI. V gave up 6 bases and J gave up 0 bases; unmatched junction bases: 5. CDR3: CASRRTSGGASYNEQFF. CDR3 nucleotides: TGTGCCAGCAGACGGACTAGCGGGGGCGCCTCCTACAATGAGCAGTTCTTC.

By sample share, this clone is medium-sized (0.01 to 0.1%). The chain employs TRBV6-1 and TRBJ1-2; 9 positions match TRBD1. Per the germline V gene, CDR1 is MNHNS and CDR2 is SASEGT. Unmatched junction bases numbered 4, after V lost 9 bases and J lost 2 bases. There are 13 residues in the CDR3. The CDR3 DNA reads as TGTGCCAGTGGACAGGGGCCCAACTATGGCTACACCTTC. It yields the protein CASGQGPNYGYTF.

This clone was found a few times. The chain combines TRBV30 with TRBJ2-7; perhaps TRBD2 as D (6 bases). This CDR3 comprises 15 residues. V was trimmed by 3 bases and J by 0 bases, leaving 15 bases between them. CDR1 is GTSNPN, CDR2 SVGIG, per germline (reference sequence). The CDR3: CAWRGDWGNSYEQYF. CDR3 DNA sequence: TGTGCCTGGAGGGGGGACTGGGGGAACTCCTACGAGCAGTACTTC. The full variable domain, completed using reference TRBV30 and TRBJ2-7, is SQTIHQWPATLVQPVGSPLSLECTVEGTSNPNLYWYRQAAGRGLQLLFYSVGIGQISSEVPQNLSASRPQDRQFILSSKKLLLSDSGFYLCAWRGDWGNSYEQYFGPGTRLTVT.

This clone is labeled as medium-sized. The V and J genes are TRBV6-1 and TRBJ1-3; TRBD1 might be the D (5 bases). CDR1 MNHNS and CDR2 SASEGT come from the germline V gene. The CDR3 runs to 15 residues. V lost 6 bases, J lost 3 bases, and 15 bases lay in between. Here the CDR3 reads CASSLSRGNGNTIYF. The CDR3 DNA follows: TGTGCCAGCAGCCTCTCTAGGGGTAATGGAAACACCATATATTTT.

Concerning this clone: At one end, the junction sequence differs from germline, possibly due to a read error. The chain joins TRBV24-1 to TRBJ2-3; D tentatively fits TRBD1 or TRBD2 (5 bases each). CDR1 and CDR2 (germline): KGHDR, SFDVKD. The CDR3 is 16 residues long. The DNA for the CDR3 is TGTGCCACCAGTGATTTACTAGGGGAGAGCACAGATACGCAGTACTTT. Residues: CATSDLLGESTDTQYF.

This clone was picked up many times. The chain links TRBV9 to TRBJ1-1; tentative D call: TRBD1 (5 bases). The germline V gene encodes CDR1 SGDLS and CDR2 YYNGEE. The V end lost 0 bases, the J end lost 0 bases, and 9 bases lay between the germline ends. This CDR3 is 15 amino acids long. The CDR3 region is CASSVGNRMNTEAFF. CDR3 in DNA: TGTGCCAGCAGCGTAGGGAACAGGATGAACACTGAAGCTTTCTTT. Full variable domain (missing parts from reference TRBV9 and TRBJ1-1): DSGVTQTPKHLITATGQRVTLRCSPRSGDLSVYWYQQSLDQGLQFLIQYYNGEERAKGNILERFSAQQFPDLHSELNLSSLELGDSALYFCASSVGNRMNTEAFFGQGTRLTVV.

The chain recombines TRBV19 with TRBJ2-7, with TRBD2 as a possible D gene (7 bases). The germline V gene encodes CDR1 LNHDA and CDR2 SQIVND (reference sequence). The CDR3 is 14 residues long. Trimming took off 5 bases at V and 6 bases at J, with 17 bases between the two ends. In nucleotides, the CDR3 is TGTGCCAGTAGTGCGGGGGCCGCCGGAGGCGAGCAGTACTTC. As protein: CASSAGAAGGEQYF.

The sample holds many counts of this clone. The genes are TRBV7-6 and TRBJ1-1, with unresolved D. Looked up from germline, CDR1 is SGHVS and CDR2 is FNYEAQ. V dropped 1 base and J dropped 0 bases, with 3 bases sitting between them. This CDR3 has 13 amino acids. The CDR3 DNA reads TGTGCCAGCAGCTTAGATGTGAACACTGAAGCTTTCTTT. Protein sequence: CASSLDVNTEAFF.

J is TRBJ2-7 and V is TRBV28, with 8 bases aligning to TRBD1. The CDR3 loop spans 11 amino acids. V shed 7 bases and J 12 bases; nucleotides not matched to a gene: 8. Germline CDR1 MDHEN, CDR2 SYDVKM. The CDR3, as DNA: TGTGCCAGCACCGGACAGGGCCTCATGTACTTC. It translates to CASTGQGLMYF.

In this sample, this clone turned up a few times. CDR3 coding DNA: TGTGCCAGCAATGACAGGGGGCTCTATGGCTACACCTTC. Amino acids: CASNDRGLYGYTF. This rearrangement joins TRBV6-1 to TRBJ1-2, with TRBD1 matching 10 bases. V gave up 7 bases and J gave up 4 bases; unmatched junction bases: 3. The CDR3 length is 13 residues. The germline gives CDR1 MNHNS, CDR2 SASEGT.

This clone was seen only a few times. This chain links TRBV18 with TRBJ1-4; D is uncertain. The CDR3 runs 12 residues. CDR1 is KGHSH and CDR2 is LQKENI in the germline V gene. The V end lost 2 bases, the J end lost 8 bases, and 6 bases lay between the germline ends. CDR3 sequence: CASSPLGEKLFF. The CDR3 DNA is TGTGCCAGCTCACCATTGGGAGAAAAACTGTTTTTT.

The chain is built from TRBV12-3 or TRBV12-4 and TRBJ2-2, with 14 nucleotides matching TRBD2. With V trimmed by 6 bases and J by 4 bases, 7 bases remained unmatched. The CDR3 runs to 17 residues. CDR3 amino acids: CASRGTSGSFGTGELFF. The CDR3 DNA reads as TGTGCCAGCAGAGGGACTAGCGGGAGTTTCGGCACCGGGGAGCTGTTTTTT.

This sequence joins TRBV11-2 and TRBJ1-4, with no clear D. Germline CDR1 is SGHAT and CDR2 is FQNNGV. The CDR3 loop spans 16 amino acids. Between the trimmed V and J ends, which lost 5 bases and 6 bases, there was a span of 19 bases. The CDR3 DNA reads as TGTGCCAGCAGCAACGGACCGTCGGTACTAGATGAAAAACTGTTTTTT. Its protein is CASSNGPSVLDEKLFF. The full variable domain, in which reference TRBV11-2 and TRBJ1-4 provide the parts outside the CDR3, is EAGVAQSPRYKIIEKRQSVAFWCNPISGHATLYWYQQILGQGPKLLIQFQNNGVVDDSQLPKDRFSAERLKGVDSTLKIQPAKLEDSAVYLCASSNGPSVLDEKLFFGSGTQLSVL.

V usage is TRBV4-1 and J usage is TRBJ2-2; either TRBD1 or TRBD2 may supply D (6 bases each). CDR3 length equals 14 residues. V lost 3 bases, J lost 9 bases, and 14 bases lay in between. CDR1 is MGHRA and CDR2 is YSYEKL in the germline V gene. DNA of the CDR3: TGCGCCAGCAGCCAGGACGAGGGGGGTAGGGAGCTGTTTTTT. Translated, it gives CASSQDEGGRELFF.

The CDR3 is CSARGREDYEQYF. The CDR3 nucleotides are TGCAGTGCTAGAGGGCGGGAAGACTACGAGCAGTACTTC. V is TRBV20-1 and J is TRBJ2-7; the D gene is possibly TRBD2 (6 bases). Germline CDR1 reads DFQATT; CDR2 reads SNEGSKA (reference sequence). Trimming removed 1 base from V and 3 bases from J, with 10 bases in between. CDR3 length: 13 residues.

The genes are TRBV14 and TRBJ2-1; D unclear. This CDR3 is 14 amino acids long. Per germline, CDR1 SGHDN and CDR2 FVKESK. V was clipped by 3 bases and J by 7 bases, with 13 bases between them. The DNA for the CDR3 is TGTGCCAGCAGCCAGGCGGATCTGTTGAATGAGCAGTTCTTC. Protein product: CASSQADLLNEQFF.

The V and J genes are TRBV11-2 and TRBJ2-7; 10 bases map to TRBD2. This CDR3 contains 16 residues. V dropped 5 bases and J dropped 7; count of bases not matched to a gene: 14. The germline gives CDR1 SGHAT, CDR2 FQNNGV. In DNA form, the CDR3 reads TGTGCCAGCAGCGTTAGAGCGGGAGGGCCCATGGTGGAGCAGTACTTC. Translated: CASSVRAGGPMVEQYF.

V usage is TRBV20-1 and J usage is TRBJ1-1; D is unclear. CDR3 length: 11 residues. V lost 3 bases, J lost 1 base, and 3 bases lay in between. The V gene's germline CDR1 is DFQATT and CDR2 SNEGSKA (reference sequence). The CDR3 loop is CSASWNTEAFF. DNA of the CDR3: TGCAGTGCTAGCTGGAACACTGAAGCTTTCTTT.

The sample holds many counts of this clone. The chain employs TRBV25-1 and TRBJ2-7, with D possibly TRBD1 on 6 matching bases. The CDR3 is made up of 14 amino acids. Trimming removed 3 bases at V and 0 bases at J, with 9 bases between. From germline, CDR1 is MGHDK and CDR2 SYGVNS. The chain's CDR3 is CASSDQQGSYEQYF. The DNA of the CDR3 is TGTGCCAGCAGTGACCAACAGGGCTCCTACGAGCAGTACTTC.

This clone was observed a handful of times. The rearrangement links TRBV15 to TRBJ2-7, with D hard to call. Trimming shortened V by 3 bases and J by 1 base, and 10 bases separated the two germline ends. Germline lookup yields CDR1 LNHNV and CDR2 YYDKDF (reference sequence). The CDR3 is made up of 14 amino acids. The CDR3 spells CATSRYPESYEQYF. As DNA, the CDR3 is TGTGCCACCAGCAGGTATCCAGAGTCCTACGAGCAGTACTTC.

This rearrangement joins TRBV19 to TRBJ2-3, with 8 bases fitting TRBD1. The CDR3 is 14 amino acids. J lost 4 bases, V lost 6 bases, and 6 bases had no gene match. The germline CDR1 and CDR2 sequences are LNHDA and SQIVND (reference sequence). The CDR3 nucleotides read TGTGCCAGTAGGGACAGGGCCAGGGCAGATACGCAGTATTTT. Protein: CASRDRARADTQYF.

This clone was seen ten or more times. The chain is built from TRBV9 and TRBJ2-6; possibly TRBD2 for D (5 bases). V was trimmed by 3 bases and J by 0 bases, leaving 16 bases between them. The CDR3 has 18 amino acids. The germline CDR1 and CDR2 sequences are SGDLS and YYNGEE. The CDR3 nucleotides are TGTGCCAGCAGCGCACCACGGGAAGACCTCTCTGGGGCCAACGTCCTGACTTTC. Encoded protein: CASSAPREDLSGANVLTF.

On this clone itself: Relative to the germline gene, one junction end is altered; a read error may explain this. This chain connects TRBV11-3 to TRBJ2-1; TRBD2 is a possible D gene (6 bases). This CDR3 is built from 13 residues. Germline V gene lookup returns CDR1 SGHNT and CDR2 YENEEA. CDR3 in amino acids: CANSLEVEGEQFF. CDR3 sequence (DNA): TGTGCCAACAGCTTAGAGGTGGAGGGTGAGCAGTTCTTC.

This CDR3 is CASSDFSPGPLHF. CDR3 nucleotides: TGTGCCAGCAGTGACTTCTCTCCGGGACCCCTCCACTTT. The rearrangement links TRBV6-1 to TRBJ1-6; unclear D gene. Trimming removed 3 bases from V and 12 bases from J, with 12 bases in between. The CDR3 loop spans 13 amino acids. The V gene's germline CDR1 is MNHNS and CDR2 SASEGT.

J is TRBJ1-1 and V is TRBV20-1, with D uncertain. Germline assignment: CDR1 DFQATT and CDR2 SNEGSKA (reference sequence). Trimming pared 5 bases from V and 1 base from J, leaving 8 bases between. This CDR3 is 12 amino acids long. As DNA, the CDR3 is TGCAGTGCTTCTGGCGGGAACACTGAAGCTTTCTTT. It yields the protein CSASGGNTEAFF.

This clone was detected many times. The V call is TRBV20-1, the J call TRBJ1-2, with a weak D call TRBD1 (5 bases). This CDR3 spans 14 amino acids. Germline CDR1 DFQATT, CDR2 SNEGSKA (reference sequence). Trimming took off 6 bases at V and 1 base at J, with 15 bases between the two ends. This CDR3 reads CSAEPQALNYGYTF. The CDR3 DNA reads as TGCAGTGCAGAGCCACAGGCACTTAACTATGGCTACACCTTC.